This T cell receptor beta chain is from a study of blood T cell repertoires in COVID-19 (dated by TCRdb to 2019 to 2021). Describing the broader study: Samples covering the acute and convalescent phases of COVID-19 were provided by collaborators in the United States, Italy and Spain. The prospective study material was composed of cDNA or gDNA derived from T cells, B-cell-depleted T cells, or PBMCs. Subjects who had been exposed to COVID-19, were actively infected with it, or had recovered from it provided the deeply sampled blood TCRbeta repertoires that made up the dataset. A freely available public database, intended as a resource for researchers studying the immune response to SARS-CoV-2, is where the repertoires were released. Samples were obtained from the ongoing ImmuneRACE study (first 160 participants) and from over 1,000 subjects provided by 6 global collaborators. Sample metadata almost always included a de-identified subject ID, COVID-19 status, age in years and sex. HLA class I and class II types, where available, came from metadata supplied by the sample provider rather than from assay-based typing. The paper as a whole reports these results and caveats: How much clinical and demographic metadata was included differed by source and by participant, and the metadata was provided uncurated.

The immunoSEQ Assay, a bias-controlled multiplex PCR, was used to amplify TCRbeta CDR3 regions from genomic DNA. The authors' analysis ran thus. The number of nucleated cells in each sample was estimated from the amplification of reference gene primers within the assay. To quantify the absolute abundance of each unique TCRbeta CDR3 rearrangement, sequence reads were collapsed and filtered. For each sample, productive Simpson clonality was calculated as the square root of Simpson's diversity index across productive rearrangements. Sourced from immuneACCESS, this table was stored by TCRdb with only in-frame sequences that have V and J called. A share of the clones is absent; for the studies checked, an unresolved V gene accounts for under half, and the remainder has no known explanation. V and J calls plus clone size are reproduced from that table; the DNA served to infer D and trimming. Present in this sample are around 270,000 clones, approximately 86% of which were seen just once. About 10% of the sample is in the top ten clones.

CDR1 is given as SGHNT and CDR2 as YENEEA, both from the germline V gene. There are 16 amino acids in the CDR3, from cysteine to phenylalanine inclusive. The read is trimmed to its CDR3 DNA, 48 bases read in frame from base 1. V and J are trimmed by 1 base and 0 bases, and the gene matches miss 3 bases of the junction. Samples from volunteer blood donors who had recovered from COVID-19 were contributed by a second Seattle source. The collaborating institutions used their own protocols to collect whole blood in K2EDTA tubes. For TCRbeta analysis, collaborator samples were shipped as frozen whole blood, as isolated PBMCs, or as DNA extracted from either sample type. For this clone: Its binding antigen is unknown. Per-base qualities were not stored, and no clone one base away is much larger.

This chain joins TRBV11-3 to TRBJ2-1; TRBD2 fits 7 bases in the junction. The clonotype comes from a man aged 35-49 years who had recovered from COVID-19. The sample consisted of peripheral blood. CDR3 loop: CASSLGTGGSYNEQFF. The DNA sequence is TGTGCCAGCAGCTTAGGGACGGGGGGCTCCTACAATGAGCAGTTCTTC.